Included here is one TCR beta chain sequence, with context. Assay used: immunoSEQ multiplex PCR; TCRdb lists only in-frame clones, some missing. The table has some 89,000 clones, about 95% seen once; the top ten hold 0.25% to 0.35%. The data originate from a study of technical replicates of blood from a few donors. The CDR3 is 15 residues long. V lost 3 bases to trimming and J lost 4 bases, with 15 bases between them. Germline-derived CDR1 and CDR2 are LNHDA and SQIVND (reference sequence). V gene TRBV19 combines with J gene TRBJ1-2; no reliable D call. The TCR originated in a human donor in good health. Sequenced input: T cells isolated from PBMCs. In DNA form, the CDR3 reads TGTGCCAGTAGTATGGATCTCGAGGGTGGCTATGGCTACACCTTC. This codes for CASSMDLEGGYGYTF.